This paragraph reports one T cell receptor beta chain. The antigen remains undetermined. These data belong to a study of T cell repertoires in cytomegalovirus infection. J lost 4 bases, V lost 4 bases, and 11 bases had no gene match. Looked up from germline, CDR1 is SQVTM and CDR2 is ANQGSEA. This CDR3 comprises 15 residues. TCRdb re-derived calls from the reads in MiXCR, one entry per CDR3 protein. The sample has 700,000 to 900,000 distinct CDR3 sequences; roughly 28% are singletons. The chain recombines TRBV29-1 with TRBJ1-2; 8 bases map to TRBD1. The input for sequencing was cultured CD8+ T cells from PBMCs, taken from culture after CMV antigen stimulation. This TCR was recovered from a human donor in good health (CMV status not recorded). Some clones in this sample may be carry-over from other donors' samples. As DNA, the CDR3 is TGCAGCGTTGTAGGCAGAGTAGGACAGGGCTATGGCTACACCTTC. Translation gives CSVVGRVGQGYGYTF.